The rows below give T cell receptor beta chains drawn from one sample of a study of T cells in Graves' hyperthyroidism and ophthalmopathy. TCRdb analysed the multiplex PCR reads with MiXCR anew, one entry per CDR3 protein. The table has approximately 150,000 distinct CDR3 sequences, over 7.5% seen once; the top ten hold 22%. What was sequenced was blood. These receptor sequences come from a woman between 18 and 29 years old with Graves' hyperthyroidism that later progressed to Graves' ophthalmopathy. CDR3s include the opening cysteine and the closing phenylalanine or tryptophan. D genes are given only for firm matches. The size field is filled for only some rows; it gives once, few, many or a size class.

d_gene	v_gene	j_gene	len	abundance	CDR3aa	CDR3nt
.	TRBV6-7	TRBJ2-5	17	few	CASSLGTKGGLGETQYF	TGTGCCAGCAGCCTGGGAACTAAAGGGGGGTTGGGAGAGACCCAGTACTTC
.	TRBV9	TRBJ1-1	14	many	CASSVGPGNTEAFF	TGTGCCAGCAGCGTAGGTCCGGGGAACACTGAAGCTTTCTTT
.	TRBV9	TRBJ2-5	15	many	CASSRLTGIQETQYF	TGTGCCAGCAGCCGACTGACGGGTATCCAAGAGACCCAGTACTTC
TRBD1	TRBV25-1	TRBJ1-2	15	few	CASTPGQGLGYGYTF	TGTGCCAGCACTCCGGGACAGGGATTAGGCTATGGCTACACCTTC
TRBD2	TRBV6-9	TRBJ2-3	18	.	CASSYGLPIGGDSDTQYF	TGTGCCAGCAGTTACGGTCTACCCATCGGGGGGGATTCAGATACGCAGTATTTT
.	TRBV2	TRBJ1-6	14	many	CASKMDSNNSPLHF	TGTGCCAGCAAAATGGACAGCAATAATTCACCCCTCCACTTT
.	TRBV7-2	TRBJ1-2	16	many	CASSLAGGSINYGYTF	TGTGCCAGCAGCTTAGCTGGGGGTTCAATTAACTATGGCTACACCTTC
.	TRBV29-1	TRBJ2-2	15	many	CSVVGRGANTGELFF	TGCAGCGTTGTGGGACGCGGGGCTAACACCGGGGAGCTGTTTTTT
TRBD2	TRBV2	TRBJ2-3	16	many	CASSVLPSGRPDTQYF	TGTGCCAGCAGTGTATTACCTAGCGGGAGACCAGATACGCAGTATTTT
TRBD1	TRBV28	TRBJ2-7	14	many	CASSFGTGEYEQYF	TGTGCCAGCAGTTTCGGGACAGGGGAGTACGAGCAGTACTTC
TRBD2	TRBV10-3	TRBJ2-3	14	.	CAAQRGGSTDTQYF	TGTGCCGCTCAGCGGGGGGGCAGCACAGATACGCAGTATTTT
TRBD1	TRBV6-6	TRBJ2-7	15	many	CASSYSGDRGHGQYF	TGTGCCAGCAGTTACTCTGGCGACAGGGGGCATGGGCAGTACTTC
.	TRBV12-5	TRBJ1-5	17	many	CASGLGGRKILGQPQHF	TGTGCTAGTGGCCTGGGGGGGCGTAAGATTCTGGGTCAGCCCCAGCATTTT
TRBD2	TRBV7-8	TRBJ2-1	16	many	CASSSESGGHYNEQFF	TGTGCCAGCAGCTCTGAAAGCGGGGGCCATTACAATGAGCAGTTCTTC
.	TRBV20-1	TRBJ1-1	12	many	CSARWENTEAFF	TGCAGTGCTAGATGGGAGAACACTGAAGCTTTCTTT
.	TRBV7-9	TRBJ2-7	13	many	CASEASSSYEQYF	TGTGCCAGCGAAGCCTCAAGCTCCTACGAGCAGTACTTC
TRBD2	TRBV12-3/TRBV12-4	TRBJ2-5	13	once	CASSLYGGEIQYF	TGTGCCAGCAGTTTATATGGGGGGGAGATTCAGTACTTC
.	TRBV24-1	TRBJ2-5	14	many	CATSQDGNQETQYF	TGTGCCACCAGCCAGGACGGAAACCAAGAGACCCAGTACTTC
TRBD2	TRBV19	TRBJ2-1	15	few	CASSTQRGSYNEQFF	TGTGCCAGTAGTACTCAGCGGGGTTCCTACAATGAGCAGTTCTTC
.	TRBV15	TRBJ1-2	12	.	CATRSVWGGYTF	TGTGCCACGCGATCCGTTTGGGGTGGCTACACCTTC
TRBD2	TRBV27	TRBJ2-2	20	many	CASTLGRGFRSGRDTGELFF	TGTGCCAGCACCCTGGGGCGGGGGTTTCGGAGCGGGAGGGACACCGGGGAGCTGTTTTTT
TRBD1	TRBV30	TRBJ2-7	14	many	CAWSAIRDRGEQYF	TGTGCCTGGAGTGCCATCCGGGACAGGGGCGAGCAGTACTTC
.	TRBV28	TRBJ2-7	16	many	CASSLLDRGSSYEQYF	TGTGCCAGCAGTTTACTAGATCGGGGGAGCTCCTACGAGCAGTACTTC
.	TRBV20-1	TRBJ1-1	13	many	CSAIGGENTEAFF	TGCAGTGCTATAGGGGGGGAGAACACTGAAGCTTTCTTT
TRBD2	TRBV10-2	TRBJ2-3	12	.	CASKRGEDTQYF	TGCGCCAGCAAACGGGGGGAAGATACGCAGTATTTT
TRBD1	TRBV6-2/TRBV6-3	TRBJ1-4	15	.	CASSPLGTGEEKLFF	TGTGCCAGCAGCCCACTTGGGACAGGGGAGGAAAAACTGTTTTTT
.	TRBV5-6	TRBJ1-4	14	.	CASSLGSEGEKLFF	TGTGCCAGCAGCTTGGGCAGTGAAGGTGAAAAACTGTTTTTT
TRBD2	TRBV20-1	TRBJ2-5	15	many	CSATSGSGFGETQYF	TGCAGTGCTACAAGCGGGAGTGGCTTTGGAGAGACCCAGTACTTC
.	TRBV29-1	TRBJ1-2	13	many	CSVQSERNYGYTF	TGCAGCGTTCAATCGGAGAGGAACTATGGCTACACCTTC
.	TRBV2	TRBJ2-1	14	many	CASSEDRNYNEQFF	TGTGCCAGCAGTGAAGACAGAAACTACAATGAGCAGTTCTTC
TRBD1	TRBV19	TRBJ1-1	15	many	CARVRTGGLNTEAFF	TGTGCCAGAGTTAGGACAGGGGGCCTGAACACTGAAGCTTTCTTT
.	TRBV2	TRBJ2-1	13	many	CASSEVTRAEQFF	TGTGCCAGCAGTGAAGTAACGCGGGCTGAGCAGTTCTTC
TRBD2	TRBV10-1	TRBJ2-3	16	.	CARIPLARSSTDTQYF	TGCGCCAGGATCCCACTAGCGAGATCTAGCACAGATACGCAGTATTTT
TRBD2	TRBV2	TRBJ2-7	15	.	CASSEVAGDVNEQYF	TGTGCCAGCAGTGAGGTAGCGGGAGACGTGAACGAGCAGTACTTC
TRBD2	TRBV20-1	TRBJ2-1	17	many	CSARDGTRGSSYNEQFF	TGCAGTGCTAGAGATGGGACTAGGGGGAGCTCCTACAATGAGCAGTTCTTC
TRBD1	TRBV12-3/TRBV12-4	TRBJ1-1	15	many	CASTLLTGGTTEAFF	TGTGCCAGCACCCTTCTGACAGGGGGCACGACTGAAGCTTTCTTT